This T cell receptor (beta chain) came from a study of cytotoxic CD8 clonotypes in ibrutinib-treated CLL. Findings and caveats of the study: Rising at ibrutinib response, clonality subsequently fell back toward baseline at progression. On treatment, the uncommon public clonotypes contracted or remained stable.

Deep sequencing aimed at 1 in 200,000 to 1 in 1 million T cells' resolution. The method was immunoSEQ multiplex PCR; TCRdb's version includes in-frame clones alone and lacks a portion of them. Of about 50,000 clones listed, about three fifths are singletons. This clone was picked up a small number of times. Its antigen is currently unknown. This TCR derives from a human donor with chronic lymphocytic leukemia. Here the sequenced sample was PBMCs, taken after 24 months of ibrutinib treatment.

CDR3 nucleotides: TGTGCCAGCGGGCGTCCGGGGGGTAATTCACCCCTCCACTTT. This codes for CASGRPGGNSPLHF. The J gene is TRBJ1-6, the V gene TRBV6-5; tentative D call: TRBD1 (5 bases). This CDR3 is 14 amino acids long. V gave up 8 bases and J gave up 6 bases, with 14 bases separating them. Germline lookup yields CDR1 MNHEY and CDR2 SVGAGI.